The entry below gives a single TCR beta chain sequence along with its context. Antigen: not known. The CDR3 loop spans 18 amino acids. J gave up 0 bases and V 3 bases, and 6 bases lay outside the gene matches. Germline CDR1 reads MRHNA; CDR2 reads SNTAGT. The record originates from a study of radiation and T cells in renal cell carcinoma. General study results and limits: Pretreatment tumor biopsies were lacking, so baseline clonotypes are unknown. In blood, top tumor clones expanded by 2 weeks, shrinking by 4.

This sample's time point: blood 2 weeks post-SBRT. This sample's treatment: 15 Gy SBRT to primary tumor, nephrectomy 4 weeks later. Clear cell pathology was present in this patient's renal cell carcinoma. The table came from immunoSEQ multiplex PCR; TCRdb's copy has only in-frame clones and leaves some out. The sample lists 65,000 to 80,000 clones, approximately 86% occurring once. The rearrangement links TRBV6-4 to TRBJ2-1; 12 positions match TRBD2. The specimen was blood, collected from a patient whose treatment included radiotherapy and nephrectomy. This clonotype originated in a woman between 45 and 60 years old with renal cell carcinoma. The CDR3 DNA reads as TGTGCCAGCAGTGATTCTAGCGGGAGGGTAAGCTCCTACAATGAGCAGTTCTTC. Translation: CASSDSSGRVSSYNEQFF.